Below are 2 T cell receptor beta chains sequenced from a single sample in a study of CD39 and CD103 CD8 tumor-infiltrating T cells. The table came from immunoSEQ multiplex PCR; TCRdb's copy has only in-frame clones and leaves some out. The table lists under 20,000 clones, approximately 90% of them singletons. Sequenced sample: CD8+ T cells sorted from blood. This sample's subset: total memory CD8 T cells (CD45RA-CCR7+/-) from blood or uninvolved lymph node. The source of these receptors is a human donor with head and neck squamous cell carcinoma.

The chain joins TRBV19 to TRBJ2-1, with D unresolved. CDR1 is LNHDA, CDR2 SQIVND, per germline (reference sequence). The germline V and J ends were trimmed by 6 bases and 0 bases, with 12 bases remaining between them. The CDR3 has 15 amino acids. The CDR3, as DNA: TGTGCCAGTAGACTCGACGGAAGCTCCTACAATGAGCAGTTCTTC. Translated: CASRLDGSSYNEQFF.

The chain couples TRBV4-1 to TRBJ1-1; D may be TRBD1 (5 bases). Germline values: CDR1 MGHRA, CDR2 YSYEKL. This CDR3 has 17 amino acids. Trimming removed 2 bases at V and 6 bases at J, with 22 bases between. The CDR3 reads CASSQIAGGRYNAEAFF. The CDR3 DNA follows: TGCGCCAGCAGCCAAATAGCCGGGGGGAGGTACAATGCTGAAGCTTTCTTT.